The table lists the clone carrying this TCR beta chain with a few counts. The entry originates in a study of T-cell reconstitution after alpha-beta-depleted transplantation in children. The CDR3 totals 18 residues. Germline V gene data show CDR1 as ENHRY and CDR2 as SYGVKD. V gave up 3 bases and J gave up 8 bases; unmatched junction bases: 19. Unique molecular identifiers were used in preparing the TCRbeta library. Via MiXCR, TCRdb re-called the PCR reads, giving one row per CDR3 protein. The top ten clones hold 2.4% of a sample with about 500,000 distinct CDR3 sequences, around a third of them seen once.

The J gene is TRBJ2-1, the V gene TRBV10-3; TRBD2 matches at 7 bases. This clonotype was sampled from a human donor who donated a stem cell graft to a child with aplastic anemia. The sequenced sample was PBMCs from the stem cell graft donor, obtained from the stem cell graft. This chain's CDR3 is CAISDPDEVLALGDEQFF. The DNA for the CDR3 is TGTGCCATCAGTGACCCAGATGAGGTACTAGCGCTTGGCGATGAGCAGTTCTTC.